This entry features one TCR beta chain sequence. The data originate from a study of blood T cell repertoires in COVID-19. For the study at large: The United States, Italy and Spain supplied acute and convalescent COVID-19 samples. The cDNA or gDNA used as material had been derived from T cells, B-cell-depleted T cells, or PBMCs.

Trimming took 2 bases from V and 4 from J, leaving 10 bases between them. The CDR3 is made up of 14 amino acids. Germline CDR1 reads LNHNV; CDR2 reads YYDKDF (reference sequence). In the authors' methods: Scientists estimated how many nucleated cells there were by amplifying reference gene primers. Produced via immunoSEQ multiplex PCR; TCRdb's table is partial and in-frame only. V, J and clone size are those of that table, while D and trimming were read from the DNA. Found here are tens of thousands of clones, under 90% of them singletons; the top ten hold around 43%. The sequence was collected from an elderly man with acute or convalescent COVID-19. The sequencing input was peripheral blood. V and J are TRBV15 and TRBJ2-3; a possible D gene is TRBD1 (5 bases). The CDR3 nucleotides read TGTGCCACCAGCAGACAAAGGGGCCCAGATACGCAGTATTTT. Translated, it gives CATSRQRGPDTQYF.